This T cell receptor (beta chain) is from a study of identical twins. Findings and caveats of the study: Out-of-frame alpha sequences common to twins exhibited a surplus of low generation probability.

Germline V CDR1 and CDR2: MNHNS, SASEGT. The CDR3 covers 13 residues. V was clipped by 6 bases and J by 8 bases; unmatched bases: 7. One entry per CDR3 protein results from TCRdb running MiXCR on the 5' RACE reads. The sample carries approximately 500,000 distinct CDR3 sequences, roughly a quarter recorded once. As regards this clonotype: Its antigen is not known.

These data were also filed under a second study, of T cells expressing NK-cell markers. That report adds: Just one sequenced donor of eight was HCMV-seronegative, while seven were seropositive. Roughly 1.0-8% of CD8+ T cells in six or seven donors belonged to dominant NKG2C+ clonotypes. Topping the CD3+CD56-NKG2C+ fraction as well were these clonotypes, in a few donors.

The V and J genes are TRBV6-1 and TRBJ1-2, with 9 bases aligning to TRBD1. The sample consisted of CD4+ T cells sorted from blood. The clonotype originates from a woman aged 18-35 years in good health. The CDR3 DNA sequence: TGTGCCAGCAGGCAGACAGGGGGATTCGGCTACACCTTC. Its translation: CASRQTGGFGYTF.